The 14 T cell receptor beta chains reported below all come from one sample, sequenced in a study of cytomegalovirus exposure and HLA in healthy donors. Amplification used 60 Vbeta primers and 13 Jbeta primers. The table came from immunoSEQ multiplex PCR; TCRdb's copy has only in-frame clones and leaves some out. The sample includes about 70,000 clones, around 86% seen only once; the top ten take roughly 2%. The sequencing input was PBMCs. The receptors derive from a woman under 40 in good health and CMV-seronegative.

The chain is built from TRBV20-1 and TRBJ2-5; a weak D match, TRBD2 (6 bases). This CDR3 has 11 residues. Germline V CDR1 and CDR2: DFQATT, SNEGSKA (reference sequence). The ends were cut back, 3 bases at V and 5 bases at J, with 7 bases in the middle. This CDR3 reads CSASGSETQYF. For the CDR3, the DNA is TGCAGTGCTAGCGGGAGTGAGACCCAGTACTTC.

The chain is built from TRBV28 and TRBJ1-2; D ambiguous. V lost 4 bases, J lost 8 bases, and 14 bases lay in between. The CDR3 runs 13 residues. CDR1 is MDHEN and CDR2 is SYDVKM in the germline V gene. CDR3: CASSSRSFRGYTF. CDR3 DNA sequence: TGTGCCAGCAGTTCCCGGTCATTTAGAGGCTACACCTTC.

This chain connects TRBV30 to TRBJ1-1, with D unresolved. Between the trimmed V and J ends, which lost 0 bases and 3 bases, there was a span of 8 bases. The CDR3 is 13 residues long. The germline V gene encodes CDR1 GTSNPN and CDR2 SVGIG (reference sequence). CDR3 DNA sequence: TGTGCCTGGAGTGTAGCCAGGTACACTGAAGCTTTCTTT. Translated: CAWSVARYTEAFF.

J is TRBJ2-1 and V is TRBV5-6; 8 nucleotides agree with TRBD2. V lost 0 bases to trimming and J lost 7 bases; unmatched junction nucleotides: 9. CDR3 size: 16 residues. Germline CDR1 and CDR2: SGHDT and YYEEEE. In nucleotides, the CDR3 is TGTGCCAGCAGCTTGGCCTTCGCGGGAGGTAGGAATGAGCAGTTCTTC. Translated, it gives CASSLAFAGGRNEQFF.

The chain joins TRBV27 to TRBJ2-7; 9 bases align to TRBD2. The CDR3 runs 13 residues. V lost 3 bases and J lost 3; bases outside the gene matches: 0. The germline V gene has CDR1 MNHEY and CDR2 SMNVEV (reference sequence). The CDR3 DNA follows: TGTGCCAGCAGTTTTAGCGGGAGCTACGAGCAGTACTTC. This gives the protein CASSFSGSYEQYF.

This clone was seen just once. The chain carries TRBV7-9 and TRBJ1-5; weak D call: TRBD1 (6 bases). The CDR3 is 15 residues long. Germline V lookup: CDR1 SEHNR, CDR2 FQNEAQ (reference sequence). Trimming took 4 bases from V and 2 from J, leaving 12 bases between them. The CDR3 coding sequence is TGTGCCAGCAGCTCAGGGGTATTTGGCAATCAGCCCCAGCATTTT. Residues: CASSSGVFGNQPQHF.

CDR3 protein: CASSEQGAEGRYTF. As DNA, the CDR3 is TGTGCCAGCAGTGAACAGGGGGCAGAGGGACGCTACACCTTC. The chain links TRBV2 to TRBJ1-2; TRBD1 aligns across 8 bases. The junction had 8 bases not matched to a gene; V was cut back by 2 bases and J by 9 bases. In germline, CDR1 is SNHLY, CDR2 FYNNEI. The CDR3 length is 14 residues.

V gene TRBV29-1 combines with J gene TRBJ2-1, with TRBD1 matching 7 bases. The CDR3 sequence is 14 residues long. Trimming removed 7 bases from V and 2 bases from J; junction bases left unmatched: 8. The germline V gene encodes CDR1 SQVTM and CDR2 ANQGSEA. Here the CDR3 DNA reads TGCAGCGCCAAGACAGGGTTTACCTACAATGAGCAGTTCTTC. It is translated as CSAKTGFTYNEQFF.

The chain joins TRBV5-5 to TRBJ2-7; 9 nucleotides line up with TRBD1. There are 16 residues in the CDR3. From germline, CDR1 is SGHKS and CDR2 YYEKEE (reference sequence). Trimming at V came to 0 bases and at J to 2 bases, leaving 6 bases not matched to a gene. The CDR3, as DNA: TGTGCCAGCAGCTTGGTAGTCCGGACAGGGGCCTACGAGCAGTACTTC. Its protein product is CASSLVVRTGAYEQYF.

This chain uses TRBV19 with TRBJ2-5; TRBD2 matches 7 bases. This CDR3 contains 14 residues. Per the germline V gene, CDR1 is LNHDA and CDR2 is SQIVND (reference sequence). With 7 bases clipped from V and 4 bases from J, the junction kept 9 bases outside the gene matches. DNA of the CDR3: TGTGCCAGTAACCCGACTAGCTGGGGAGAGACCCAGTACTTC. Its translation is CASNPTSWGETQYF.

The chain combines TRBV9 with TRBJ2-7; 7 bases match TRBD2. CDR1 is SGDLS and CDR2 is YYNGEE in the germline V gene. Trimming removed 2 bases from V and 4 bases from J; junction bases left unmatched: 12. This CDR3 has 16 residues. The chain's CDR3 is CASSVFAGAKAYEQYF. The DNA for the CDR3 is TGTGCCAGCAGCGTTTTTGCGGGAGCGAAGGCTTACGAGCAGTACTTC.

The chain carries TRBV19 and TRBJ2-1; D is unresolved. Germline V gene data show CDR1 as LNHDA and CDR2 as SQIVND (reference sequence). The CDR3 has 14 residues. V shed 3 bases and J shed 10 bases, with 16 bases lying between them. The CDR3 sequence: CASSMVSALMEQFF. In DNA form, the CDR3 reads TGTGCCAGTAGTATGGTATCTGCGCTGATGGAGCAGTTCTTC. Supplemented by reference TRBV19 and TRBJ2-1, the full variable domain reads DGGITQSPKYLFRKEGQNVTLSCEQNLNHDAMYWYRQDPGQGLRLIYYSQIVNDFQKGDIAEGYSVSREKKESFPLTVTSAQKNPTAFYLCASSMVSALMEQFFGPGTRLTVL.

Only a few counts were recorded for this clone. The CDR3 loop reads CASRRGRDRGYEQYF. As DNA, the CDR3 is TGTGCCAGCAGACGCGGCCGGGACAGGGGCTACGAGCAGTACTTC. The chain combines TRBV6-5 with TRBJ2-7, with 10 bases identical to TRBD1. The length of the CDR3 is 15 residues. After removal of 6 bases from V and 3 bases from J, the junction contained 8 bases not matched to a gene. Per the germline V gene, CDR1 is MNHEY and CDR2 is SVGAGI.

The rearrangement links TRBV2 to TRBJ2-2, with 8 bases identical to TRBD2. J gave up 7 bases and V 8 bases, and 18 bases lay outside the gene matches. From germline, CDR1 is SNHLY and CDR2 FYNNEI. CDR3 length equals 17 residues. The CDR3 loop reads CASRRGSGRIFGGELFF. CDR3 sequence (DNA): TGTGCCAGCCGGAGGGGCAGCGGGAGAATTTTTGGCGGGGAGCTGTTTTTT.